These 16 T cell receptor beta chains were sequenced from one sample in a study of brain T cells in children with intractable seizures. Surgery cases with the highest brain T cell transcript signatures were chosen for sequencing. The assay was immunoSEQ multiplex PCR, and TCRdb's table has in-frame clones only and misses some. Of thousands of clones detected, roughly nine tenths appear once; the ten largest clones hold about 2.1%. Sample: resected brain tissue, taken at surgery. All receptors come from a boy younger than two with focal cortical dysplasia and intractable seizures.

This rearrangement joins TRBV28 to TRBJ2-7; 9 bases agree with TRBD1. Trimming at V came to 6 bases and at J to 0 bases, leaving 6 bases not matched to a gene. Per germline, CDR1 MDHEN and CDR2 SYDVKM. This CDR3 spans 15 amino acids. The CDR3 is CASSLTDRGSYEQYF. As DNA, the CDR3 is TGTGCCAGCAGCCTTACGGACAGGGGCTCCTACGAGCAGTACTTC.

The CDR3 reads CAIAGTRDEKLFF. The CDR3 region has the DNA TGTGCCATAGCCGGGACCAGGGATGAAAAACTGTTTTTT. The V gene is TRBV6-5, the J gene TRBJ1-4, with D possibly being TRBD1 (5 bases). Germline CDR1 MNHEY, CDR2 SVGAGI. The ends were cut back, 10 bases at V and 6 bases at J, with 15 bases in the middle. The CDR3 is 13 residues long.

This sequence joins TRBV7-7 and TRBJ2-2; possible D gene TRBD1, 6 bases. Trimming removed 5 bases at V and 7 bases at J, with 11 bases between. In germline, CDR1 is SSHAT, CDR2 FNYEAQ (reference sequence). The CDR3 consists of 13 residues. DNA of the CDR3: TGTGCCAGCAGCCCTCGGACAGACGGGGAGCTGTTTTTT. Residues: CASSPRTDGELFF.

This rearrangement joins TRBV2 to TRBJ2-2, with TRBD2 matching 9 bases. J was trimmed by 5 bases and V by 11 bases; bases with no gene match: 15. The CDR3 consists of 16 residues. From germline, CDR1 is SNHLY and CDR2 FYNNEI. The CDR3 protein is CAVLAREGRGTGELFF. The CDR3 nucleotides are TGTGCCGTCCTAGCGCGGGAGGGCCGGGGGACCGGGGAGCTGTTTTTT.

Comment on this clone: The sample carries other DNA sequences with the same CDR3. This chain uses TRBV5-1 with TRBJ2-7, with 9 bases lining up with TRBD2. Germline CDR1 SGHRS, CDR2 YFSETQ. The CDR3 extends over 13 amino acids. After removal of 2 bases from V and 3 bases from J, the junction contained 0 bases not matched to a gene. CDR3 sequence (DNA): TGCGCCAGCAGCTTACTAGCGGGCTACGAGCAGTACTTC. Protein: CASSLLAGYEQYF.

This chain connects TRBV2 to TRBJ2-3, with D maybe TRBD2 (6 bases). The CDR3 sequence is 14 residues long. Trimming removed 6 bases at V and 1 base at J, with 11 bases between. Germline-derived CDR1 and CDR2 are SNHLY and FYNNEI. The CDR3 spells CASSASERTDTQYF. The CDR3 region has the DNA TGTGCCAGCAGCGCTAGCGAACGCACAGATACGCAGTATTTT. Looking up the rest from reference TRBV2 and TRBJ2-3 gives the full variable domain: EPEVTQTPSHQVTQMGQEVILRCVPISNHLYFYWYRQILGQKVEFLVSFYNNEISEKSEIFDDQFSVERPDGSNFTLKIRSTKLEDSAMYFCASSASERTDTQYFGPGTRLTVL.

The chain uses TRBV6-6 and TRBJ2-3, with TRBD2 matching 7 bases. CDR1 MNHNY and CDR2 SVGAGI come from the germline V gene (reference sequence). The CDR3 is 13 amino acids. J was trimmed by 3 bases and V by 8 bases; bases with no gene match: 5. The DNA of the CDR3 is TGTGCCAGCGGCGGGAGTATAACAGATACGCAGTATTTT. Protein: CASGGSITDTQYF.

The chain uses TRBV29-1 and TRBJ1-4, with 8 nucleotides matching TRBD1. This CDR3 has 14 amino acids. J gave up 8 bases and V 7 bases, and 12 bases lay outside the gene matches. CDR1 SQVTM and CDR2 ANQGSEA come from the germline V gene. The CDR3 sequence: CSARQGTGQEKLFF. The DNA for the CDR3 is TGCAGCGCTCGACAGGGGACGGGACAAGAAAAACTGTTTTTT. The whole variable domain, remainder taken from reference TRBV29-1 and TRBJ1-4, is SAVISQKPSRDICQRGTSLTIQCQVDSQVTMMFWYRQQPGQSLTLIATANQGSEATYESGFVIDKFPISRPNLTFSTLTVSNMSPEDSSIYLCSARQGTGQEKLFFGSGTQLSVL.

V usage is TRBV23-1 and J usage is TRBJ2-7; maybe TRBD1 (5 bases). TRBV23-1 is annotated as an ORF whose role is uncertain. CDR3 length: 15 amino acids. V was shortened by 1 base and J by 1 base, with 11 bases between the two germline ends. Here the CDR3 DNA reads TGCGCCAGCAGTCAATTGGATAAGGGGTCCTACGAGCAGTACTTC. Translating gives CASSQLDKGSYEQYF.

The chain has TRBV5-4 and TRBJ2-5, with 10 bases aligning to TRBD2. Germline V gives CDR1 SGHNT, CDR2 YYREEE (reference sequence). The trim removed 4 bases at V and 1 base at J, leaving 7 bases unmatched. This CDR3 is 16 amino acids long. CDR3: CASSPRLAGVQETQYF. The CDR3 DNA follows: TGTGCCAGCAGCCCCCGACTAGCGGGTGTCCAAGAGACCCAGTACTTC.

The rearrangement uses TRBV5-1 and TRBJ2-1, with D unresolved. Germline CDR1 is SGHRS and CDR2 is YFSETQ. Trimming removed 0 bases from V and 3 bases from J, with 4 bases in between. The CDR3 runs 13 residues. The CDR3 nucleotides are TGCGCCAGCAGCTTGGGGGGCTACAATGAGCAGTTCTTC. It translates to CASSLGGYNEQFF.

The gene calls are TRBV14 and TRBJ1-1, with D tentatively TRBD1 (5 bases). Germline loops: CDR1 SGHDN, CDR2 FVKESK. The CDR3 covers 17 residues. V lost 4 bases and J lost 4, with 22 bases in between. The CDR3 protein is CASSPGGGKRYSTEAFF. Written as DNA, the CDR3 is TGTGCCAGCAGCCCCGGGGGAGGGAAGAGGTATAGCACTGAAGCTTTCTTT.

This clone came up once. The chain employs TRBV7-9 and TRBJ2-5; D not certain. Germline lookup yields CDR1 SEHNR and CDR2 FQNEAQ (reference sequence). Trimming took 2 bases from V and 3 from J, leaving 13 bases between them. This CDR3 has 15 residues. DNA for the CDR3: TGTGCCAGCAGCTTAACCCCCGGGCTAGAAGAGACCCAGTACTTC. Protein: CASSLTPGLEETQYF.

The CDR3: CAISGKGGGRGTGELFF. In nucleotides, the CDR3 is TGTGCCATCAGTGGAAAGGGCGGGGGCCGCGGCACCGGGGAGCTGTTTTTT. The gene calls are TRBV10-3 and TRBJ2-2; D is perhaps TRBD2 (7 bases). The V end was cut by 4 bases, the J end by 4 bases, with 19 bases between. CDR1 is ENHRY and CDR2 is SYGVKD in the germline V gene. The CDR3 sequence is 17 residues long.

The chain couples TRBV5-1 to TRBJ1-4, with TRBD1 as a possible D gene (6 bases). V gave up 4 bases and J gave up 8 bases, with 18 bases separating them. The CDR3 totals 15 residues. Germline V gene sequence: CDR1 SGHRS, CDR2 YFSETQ. The CDR3 here is CASSLGQTGGEKLFF. The CDR3 DNA is TGCGCCAGCAGCCTTGGACAGACGGGTGGCGAAAAACTGTTTTTT.

The rearrangement uses TRBV4-1 and TRBJ2-7; 11 nucleotides line up with TRBD2. The CDR3 has 16 residues. The germline CDR1 and CDR2 sequences are MGHRA and YSYEKL. The V gene end was trimmed by 1 base and the J gene end by 3 bases; junction bases not matched to a gene: 5. The CDR3 DNA is TGCGCCAGCAGCCAAGTTCCCGGGACTAGCGGCTACGAGCAGTACTTC. Translating it yields CASSQVPGTSGYEQYF.